Below, 30 T cell receptor beta chains from the same sample are listed, as sequenced in a study of technical replicates of blood from several donors. The assay was immunoSEQ multiplex PCR, and TCRdb's table has in-frame clones only and misses some. The sample lists some 70,000 clones; roughly 92% were seen once. Sequencing was done on a sample of T cells isolated from PBMCs. These receptors were obtained from a human donor in good health.

The rearrangement uses TRBV4-1 and TRBJ2-4; tentatively, D is TRBD1 (5 bases). From germline, CDR1 is MGHRA and CDR2 YSYEKL. Trimming left V 0 bases short and J 0 bases short, with 24 bases between. This CDR3 has 21 residues. In DNA, the CDR3 is TGCGCCAGCAGCCAAGAGTCACAATACTCTTTTCAGGGTATAGCCAAAAACATTCAGTACTTC. It is translated as CASSQESQYSFQGIAKNIQYF.

The rearrangement uses TRBV19 and TRBJ1-1; perhaps TRBD1 as D (5 bases). The CDR3 is made up of 12 amino acids. The germline gives CDR1 LNHDA, CDR2 SQIVND (reference sequence). Trimming removed 7 bases at V and 8 bases at J, with 14 bases between. As DNA, the CDR3 is TGTGCCAGTACCACAAAGACAGACGAAGCTTTCTTT. This sequence encodes CASTTKTDEAFF.

The V gene is TRBV10-3, the J gene TRBJ2-7; D perhaps matches TRBD1 (6 bases). Germline CDR1 is ENHRY and CDR2 is SYGVKD. The V and J ends lost 6 bases and 2 bases respectively, with 20 bases between them. The CDR3 totals 16 residues. This chain's CDR3 is CAISGAGTRGTYEQYF. CDR3 DNA: TGTGCCATCAGCGGCGCCGGGACACGTGGAACCTACGAGCAGTACTTC.

This sequence joins TRBV5-4 and TRBJ2-1; 9 bases align to TRBD2. The CDR3 loop spans 13 amino acids. Germline assignment: CDR1 SGHNT and CDR2 YYREEE (reference sequence). V was clipped by 4 bases and J by 6 bases; unmatched bases: 2. DNA for the CDR3: TGTGCCAGCAGCAGGACTAGCGTCAATGAGCAGTTCTTC. It is translated as CASSRTSVNEQFF.

The rearrangement links TRBV5-7 to TRBJ2-5; TRBD1 matches at 7 bases. TRBV5-7 is flagged as an ORF with uncertain function. This CDR3 spans 15 amino acids. Trimming removed 0 bases from V and 4 bases from J; junction bases left unmatched: 6. The CDR3 DNA reads TGTGCCAGCAGCTTGGGGGACAGTCGCATAGAGACCCAGTACTTC. It translates to CASSLGDSRIETQYF.

The V and J genes are TRBV7-9 and TRBJ2-2; TRBD2 matches 15 bases. Germline lookup yields CDR1 SEHNR and CDR2 FQNEAQ (reference sequence). V gave up 0 bases and J gave up 5 bases; unmatched junction bases: 4. The CDR3 has 18 residues. CDR3 bases: TGTGCCAGCAGCTTAGCCGGACTAGCGGGAGGGAGAACCGGGGAGCTGTTTTTT. Residues: CASSLAGLAGGRTGELFF.

The CDR3 sequence: CASSLSREGGYTF. CDR3 DNA sequence: TGTGCCAGCAGCTTAAGCAGGGAAGGTGGCTACACCTTC. The chain joins TRBV5-5 to TRBJ1-2; a weak D match, TRBD1 (5 bases). Germline-derived CDR1 and CDR2 are SGHKS and YYEKEE (reference sequence). The CDR3 runs to 13 residues. V was cut by 2 bases and J by 7 bases, with 12 bases left in between.

Concerning this clone: One junction end does not reproduce the germline sequence, and a read error may be involved. The rearrangement links TRBV7-7 to TRBJ2-1; D uncertain. Germline CDR1 is SSHAT and CDR2 is FNYEAQ (reference sequence). The CDR3 length is 15 residues. The CDR3 region has the DNA TGTGCTAGCAGCCCCCGGGTGGCTGGTAACAATGAGCAGTTCTTC. Protein: CASSPRVAGNNEQFF. Together with reference TRBV7-7 and TRBJ2-1, the CDR3 gives the full variable domain: GAGVSQSPRYKVTKRGQDVTLRCDPISSHATLYWYQQALGQGPEFLTYFNYEAQPDKSGLPSDRFSAERPEGSISTLTIQRTEQRDSAMYRCASSPRVAGNNEQFFGPGTRLTVL.

The chain links TRBV2 to TRBJ2-3, with 11 bases identical to TRBD1. J lost 6 bases, V lost 3 bases, and 5 bases had no gene match. The V gene's germline CDR1 is SNHLY and CDR2 FYNNEI. The CDR3 is 15 residues long. The CDR3 sequence: CASSEGTGGGDTQYF. Written as DNA, the CDR3 is TGTGCCAGCAGTGAGGGGACAGGGGGTGGTGATACGCAGTATTTT. Drawing the rest from reference TRBV2 and TRBJ2-3, the complete variable domain is EPEVTQTPSHQVTQMGQEVILRCVPISNHLYFYWYRQILGQKVEFLVSFYNNEISEKSEIFDDQFSVERPDGSNFTLKIRSTKLEDSAMYFCASSEGTGGGDTQYFGPGTRLTVL.

V gene TRBV2 combines with J gene TRBJ2-4; weak D call: TRBD1 (5 bases). V lost 3 bases to trimming and J lost 6 bases, with 12 bases between them. The CDR3 length is 14 residues. In germline, CDR1 is SNHLY, CDR2 FYNNEI. The CDR3, as DNA: TGTGCCAGCAGTGAGGGGCAGCTTATAAACATTCAGTACTTC. This gives the protein CASSEGQLINIQYF.

This chain connects TRBV25-1 to TRBJ2-2, with 8 nucleotides matching TRBD1. The CDR3 is 17 residues long. Germline V gene sequence: CDR1 MGHDK, CDR2 SYGVNS. V trimming: 4 bases; J trimming: 1 base; junction bases outside the gene matches: 8. In nucleotides, the CDR3 is TGTGCCAGCAGTGCCACCCCGGGACAGGAGAACACCGGGGAGCTGTTTTTT. Amino acids: CASSATPGQENTGELFF.

This clone was seen a handful of times. The chain employs TRBV10-1 and TRBJ1-2, with a weak D call TRBD1 (5 bases). V dropped 0 bases and J dropped 7 bases, with 12 bases sitting between them. Germline V lookup: CDR1 WNHNN, CDR2 SYGVQD (reference sequence). This CDR3 spans 14 amino acids. The CDR3 loop is CASSESSREGGYTF. The CDR3 DNA reads as TGCGCCAGCAGTGAGTCGAGCAGGGAAGGTGGCTACACCTTC.

The chain combines TRBV30 with TRBJ1-5; D is undetermined. In germline, CDR1 is GTSNPN, CDR2 SVGIG (reference sequence). Deletions cut 0 bases from V and 3 bases from J, with 9 bases between. The CDR3 extends over 14 amino acids. This CDR3 is CAWSVSHDNQPQHF. CDR3 DNA sequence: TGTGCCTGGAGTGTCTCACACGACAATCAGCCCCAGCATTTT.

The chain recombines TRBV6-1 with TRBJ1-1; the D is unclear. The CDR3 covers 13 residues. V lost 2 bases and J 2 bases, leaving 6 bases between the germline ends. The germline V gene has CDR1 MNHNS and CDR2 SASEGT. The CDR3 sequence is CASSEWANTEAFF. As DNA, the CDR3 is TGTGCCAGCAGTGAATGGGCAAACACTGAAGCTTTCTTT.

The chain is built from TRBV7-9 and TRBJ1-1; D is ambiguous. The CDR3 covers 12 residues. Trimming took 1 base from V and 8 from J, leaving 8 bases between them. CDR1 is SEHNR, CDR2 FQNEAQ, per germline (reference sequence). CDR3: CASSLGASEAFF. CDR3 coding DNA: TGTGCCAGCAGCTTAGGGGCCTCAGAAGCTTTCTTT.

V and J are TRBV7-2 and TRBJ2-7; TRBD2 aligns across 11 bases. Germline assignment: CDR1 SGHTA and CDR2 FQGNSA. Trimming cost V 5 bases and J 4 bases; bases outside gene matches: 7. The CDR3 length is 15 residues. The CDR3 loop reads CASSPIAGGRYEQYF. The CDR3 DNA reads TGTGCCAGCAGCCCAATAGCGGGAGGGCGGTACGAGCAGTACTTC.

V and J are TRBV20-1 and TRBJ1-1; maybe TRBD1 (5 bases). Trimming took off 3 bases at V and 10 bases at J, with 12 bases between the two ends. There are 11 residues in the CDR3. Germline CDR1 reads DFQATT; CDR2 reads SNEGSKA (reference sequence). CDR3 DNA: TGCAGTGCTAGTGGGGACTCTGGAGCTTTCTTT. It translates to CSASGDSGAFF.

The genes are TRBV6-5 and TRBJ2-3; possible D gene TRBD2, 7 bases. Germline V gene data show CDR1 as MNHEY and CDR2 as SVGAGI. This CDR3 has 13 amino acids. Trimming took 6 bases from V and 5 from J, leaving 12 bases between them. This chain's CDR3 is CASSRGGGDTQYF. The CDR3 bases are TGTGCCAGCAGCAGGGGAGGGGGAGATACGCAGTATTTT.

The J gene is TRBJ2-2, the V gene TRBV11-2; 8 nucleotides align to TRBD2. V trimming: 2 bases; J trimming: 6 bases; junction bases outside the gene matches: 8. The CDR3 is 16 residues long. The germline V gene encodes CDR1 SGHAT and CDR2 FQNNGV. CDR3 in DNA: TGTGCCAGCAGCTTACGGAGCGGGAGTGGACCCGGGGAGCTGTTTTTT. This translates into CASSLRSGSGPGELFF.

The chain links TRBV5-4 to TRBJ2-3, with 8 bases fitting TRBD2. The trim removed 9 bases at V and 0 bases at J, leaving 9 bases unmatched. The CDR3 totals 15 residues. CDR1 and CDR2 from the germline V gene are SGHNT and YYREEE (reference sequence). In nucleotides, the CDR3 is TGTGCCATAATTCAGCGGGAGCACAGCACAGATACGCAGTATTTT. It translates to CAIIQREHSTDTQYF.

This chain joins TRBV9 and TRBJ2-5, with D maybe TRBD1 (6 bases). The germline V and J ends were trimmed by 6 bases and 5 bases, with 23 bases remaining between them. CDR3 size: 16 residues. CDR1 and CDR2 (germline): SGDLS, YYNGEE. CDR3 amino acids: CASTLYPTGLEETQYF. The CDR3 coding sequence is TGTGCCAGCACCCTATACCCGACAGGCCTTGAGGAGACCCAGTACTTC.

The chain joins TRBV5-1 to TRBJ2-3; D is ambiguous. Germline V gene sequence: CDR1 SGHRS, CDR2 YFSETQ. CDR3 size: 16 residues. The V gene lost 1 base and the J gene lost 2 bases, with 14 bases spanning the gap. In DNA form, the CDR3 reads TGCGCCAGCAGCTTGTTTGGCAGAATGGCCACAGATACGCAGTATTTT. It specifies CASSLFGRMATDTQYF.

The chain combines TRBV7-8 with TRBJ1-2, with TRBD1 matching over 9 bases. This CDR3 has 13 residues. CDR1 SGHVS and CDR2 FQNEAQ come from the germline V gene. V shed 5 bases and J 8 bases; nucleotides not matched to a gene: 6. The CDR3 DNA reads as TGTGCCAGCAGCGGAAGGACAGGGGACGGCTACACCTTC. It yields the protein CASSGRTGDGYTF.

This rearrangement joins TRBV5-6 to TRBJ1-1; the D is unclear. The CDR3 extends over 14 amino acids. Trimming removed 6 bases at V and 6 bases at J, with 18 bases between. Germline loops: CDR1 SGHDT, CDR2 YYEEEE. The CDR3 here is CASTVLGGRAEAFF. The CDR3 nucleotides read TGTGCCAGCACCGTGTTGGGAGGGAGGGCTGAAGCTTTCTTT.

V and J are TRBV7-2 and TRBJ2-2; TRBD2 aligns across 13 bases. The CDR3 length is 18 residues. Germline values: CDR1 SGHTA, CDR2 FQGNSA. V shed 1 base, J shed 5 bases, and the junction held 7 bases outside the gene matches. CDR3 bases: TGTGCCAGCAGCTTAGATGGGGGACTAGCGGGATATACCGGGGAGCTGTTTTTT. Its translation: CASSLDGGLAGYTGELFF.

A few counts support this clone. This chain joins TRBV4-1 and TRBJ2-1; 11 bases fit TRBD2. CDR1 is MGHRA and CDR2 is YSYEKL in the germline V gene. The trim removed 0 bases at V and 9 bases at J, leaving 10 bases unmatched. The CDR3 contains 17 residues. This CDR3 is CASSQDGQLAGDSEQFF. CDR3 nucleotide sequence: TGCGCCAGCAGCCAAGATGGACAACTAGCGGGAGATAGTGAGCAGTTCTTC.

The chain links TRBV5-6 to TRBJ2-5, with 7 bases fitting TRBD1. The trim removed 3 bases at V and 4 bases at J, leaving 9 bases unmatched. The CDR3 spans 15 residues. Looked up from germline, CDR1 is SGHDT and CDR2 is YYEEEE. In DNA, the CDR3 is TGTGCCAGCAGCTCGCTACAGGGGATGGGAGAGACCCAGTACTTC. Protein sequence: CASSSLQGMGETQYF.

V gene TRBV6-1 combines with J gene TRBJ2-7; no reliable D call. Germline assignment: CDR1 MNHNS and CDR2 SASEGT. The CDR3 has 13 residues. Trimming took 4 bases from V and 2 from J, leaving 9 bases between them. The CDR3 DNA reads as TGTGCCAGCAGTGCTAGGCTGACCTACGAGCAGTACTTC. Protein: CASSARLTYEQYF.

This clone has only one observation. The V gene is TRBV6-1, the J gene TRBJ2-7, with 9 bases matching TRBD2. In germline, CDR1 is MNHNS, CDR2 SASEGT. J gave up 6 bases and V 7 bases, and 10 bases lay outside the gene matches. The CDR3 spans 14 residues. The CDR3, as DNA: TGTGCCAGCACGTTAGCGGGAGTGCAGAGCGAGCAGTACTTC. This codes for CASTLAGVQSEQYF.

The chain links TRBV6-4 to TRBJ2-1, with 11 bases aligning to TRBD2. Germline V lookup: CDR1 MRHNA, CDR2 SNTAGT. The CDR3 spans 19 residues. Germline trimming cut 6 bases from V and 1 base from J; bases unmatched to any gene: 14. The CDR3 DNA sequence: TGTGCCAGCAGCCCCAGGGGGCTAGCGGGAGGTGGGTCCTACAATGAGCAGTTCTTC. This translates into CASSPRGLAGGGSYNEQFF.